This passage covers 6 T cell receptor beta chains from one sample sequenced in a study of T-cell memory formation after mild COVID-19. MiXCR was run by TCRdb on the 5' RACE reads, yielding one entry per CDR3 protein. The repertoire has about 350,000 distinct CDR3 sequences, over 25% of them found once; the top ten carry about 13%. Material for sequencing was PBMCs or a T cell subset sorted from them (not recorded which). These receptors were obtained from an adult woman who had mild COVID-19 (a few samples of this study predate the infection). Cell type and time point are not known.

This clonotype was seen at least ten times. This chain links TRBV5-1 with TRBJ2-5, with TRBD2 as a possible D gene (6 bases). The CDR3 length is 14 residues. The V gene's germline CDR1 is SGHRS and CDR2 YFSETQ. Deletions cut 0 bases from V and 7 bases from J, with 13 bases between. CDR3 sequence: CASSLVEGGSTQYF. Here the CDR3 DNA reads TGCGCCAGCAGCTTGGTGGAGGGTGGATCGACCCAGTACTTC.

This sequence joins TRBV12-3 or TRBV12-4 and TRBJ2-2; 9 nucleotides align to TRBD1. The CDR3 length is 14 residues. Trimming took 8 bases from V and 6 from J; bases not matched to a gene: 7. The CDR3 sequence is CASGTQGASGELFF. The CDR3, as DNA: TGTGCCAGCGGAACACAGGGGGCGTCCGGGGAGCTGTTTTTT.

The rearrangement joins TRBV7-3 to TRBJ2-7, with 7 bases aligning to TRBD1. With 6 bases clipped from V and 2 bases from J, the junction kept 16 bases outside the gene matches. CDR1 SGHTA and CDR2 FQGTGA come from the germline V gene. The CDR3 length is 17 residues. The CDR3 loop is CASRLIPSGTEPYEQYF. Written as DNA, the CDR3 is TGTGCCAGCAGACTAATCCCGTCCGGGACAGAACCCTACGAGCAGTACTTC.

This clonotype was detected only a few times. The chain uses TRBV29-1 and TRBJ1-2; D is unresolved. Germline CDR1 and CDR2: SQVTM and ANQGSEA. The ends were cut back, 0 bases at V and 7 bases at J, with 18 bases in the middle. This CDR3 is 15 amino acids long. The CDR3 DNA reads TGCAGCGTTGAAGAAGGAGGGCTGGCGGCAGTTGGCTACACCTTC. Translating gives CSVEEGGLAAVGYTF.

CDR3 DNA: TGTGCCAGCAGTAGACTAGCGGGAGGCCATTCGCAGTATTTT. The encoded protein is CASSRLAGGHSQYF. The V call is TRBV12-3 or TRBV12-4, the J call TRBJ2-3; 13 bases are a match to TRBD2. The CDR3 contains 14 residues. V gave up 5 bases and J gave up 10 bases; unmatched junction bases: 6.

The rearrangement links TRBV7-8 to TRBJ1-1, with a weak D call TRBD1 (5 bases). The CDR3 contains 17 residues. V lost 7 bases and J 0 bases, leaving 21 bases between the germline ends. CDR1 and CDR2 from the germline V gene are SGHVS and FQNEAQ. CDR3 coding DNA: TGTGCCAGCACCGGTTTTCATGGGACCGGAATGAACACTGAAGCTTTCTTT. It is translated as CASTGFHGTGMNTEAFF.